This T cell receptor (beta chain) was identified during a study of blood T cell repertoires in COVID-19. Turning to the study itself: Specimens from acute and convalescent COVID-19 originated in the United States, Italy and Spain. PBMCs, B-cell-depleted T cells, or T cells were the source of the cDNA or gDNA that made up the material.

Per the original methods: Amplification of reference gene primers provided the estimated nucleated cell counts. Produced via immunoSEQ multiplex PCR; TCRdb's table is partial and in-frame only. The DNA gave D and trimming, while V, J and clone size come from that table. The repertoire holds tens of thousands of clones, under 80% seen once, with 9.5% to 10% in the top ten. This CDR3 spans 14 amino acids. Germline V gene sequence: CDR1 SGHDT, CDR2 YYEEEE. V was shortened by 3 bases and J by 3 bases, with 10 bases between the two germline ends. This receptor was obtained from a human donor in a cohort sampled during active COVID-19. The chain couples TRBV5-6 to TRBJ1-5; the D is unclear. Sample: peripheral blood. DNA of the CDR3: TGTGCCAGCAGCTCTGGGCAGAACAATCAGCCCCAGCATTTT. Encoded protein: CASSSGQNNQPQHF.